This T cell receptor beta chain originates from a study of T-cell memory formation after mild COVID-19. Study in general: Across donors, TCR clusters were largely donor specific. Whole-study findings and limits: Contracting clones from day 15 to 85 had balanced CD4/CD8; later expanders favoured CD4+. For contracting clones, CD4+ ones sat mainly in CM and EM, CD8+ in EMRA.

Trimming removed 5 bases at V and 0 bases at J, with 10 bases between. The CDR3 runs 14 residues. CDR1 is SGHRS, CDR2 YFSETQ, per germline. Barcoded TCR alpha and TCR beta cDNA libraries with UMIs came from 5'RACE using constant-segment primers. Each CDR3 protein is one row after TCRdb ran MiXCR on the 5' RACE reads. The sample lists 470,000 or so distinct CDR3 sequences, roughly 18% seen once, with about 22% in the top ten. In the case of this clonotype: Its antigen is as yet unknown.

This TCR was sampled from a man aged 18 to 29 who had mild COVID-19 (a few samples of this study predate the infection). Cell type and time point are not known. Material: PBMCs or a T cell subset sorted from them (not recorded which). The chain recombines TRBV5-1 with TRBJ2-3, with a possible D match to TRBD1 (5 bases). This CDR3 reads CASRLRASTDTQYF. The CDR3 nucleotides are TGCGCCAGCAGACTCAGGGCTAGCACAGATACGCAGTATTTT.